The present T cell receptor beta chain was sequenced within a study of blood T cells in healthy people across ages. Study-wide results and caveats: Per million T cells, TCR beta diversity dropped about linearly as age rose.

Regarding this clonotype: The antigen is not known. At one end the junction does not follow the germline gene, possibly because of a read error.

A second about 7 to 12 cycle PCR used barcoded and J-beta primers. Each CDR3 protein is one row after TCRdb ran MiXCR on the 5' RACE reads. The data contain approximately 830,000 distinct CDR3 sequences, 55% to 65% of them singletons. The germline V gene encodes CDR1 SGDLS and CDR2 YYNGEE. This CDR3 has 14 amino acids. The rearrangement links TRBV9 to TRBJ2-1; 7 bases map to TRBD2. The sequencing sample was made of blood. The source of this sequence is a man aged 30-40 years in good health. CDR3 in amino acids: CASSGGGNYSEQFF. CDR3 sequence (DNA): TGTGCCAGCAGCGGGGGGGGAAACTACAGTGAGCAGTTCTTC.